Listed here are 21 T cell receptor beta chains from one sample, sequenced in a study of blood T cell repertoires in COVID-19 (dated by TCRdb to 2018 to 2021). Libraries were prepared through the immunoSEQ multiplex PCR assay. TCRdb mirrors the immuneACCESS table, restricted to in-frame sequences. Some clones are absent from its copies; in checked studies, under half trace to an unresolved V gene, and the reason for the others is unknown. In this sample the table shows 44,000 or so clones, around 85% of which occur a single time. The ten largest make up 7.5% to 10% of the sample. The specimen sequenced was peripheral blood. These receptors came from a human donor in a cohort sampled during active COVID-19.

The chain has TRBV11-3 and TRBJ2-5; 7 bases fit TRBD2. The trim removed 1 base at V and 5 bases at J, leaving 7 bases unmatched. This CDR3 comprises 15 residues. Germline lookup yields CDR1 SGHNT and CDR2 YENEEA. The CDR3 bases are TGTGCCAGCAGCTTAGGGACTAGAACTCGGGAGACCCAGTACTTC. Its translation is CASSLGTRTRETQYF.

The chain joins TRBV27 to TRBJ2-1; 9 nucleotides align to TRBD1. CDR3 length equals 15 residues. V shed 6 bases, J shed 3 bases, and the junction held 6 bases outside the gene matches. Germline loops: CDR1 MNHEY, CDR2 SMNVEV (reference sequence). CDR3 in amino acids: CASSGRDRVYNEQFF. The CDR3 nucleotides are TGTGCCAGCAGCGGCCGGGACAGGGTCTACAATGAGCAGTTCTTC.

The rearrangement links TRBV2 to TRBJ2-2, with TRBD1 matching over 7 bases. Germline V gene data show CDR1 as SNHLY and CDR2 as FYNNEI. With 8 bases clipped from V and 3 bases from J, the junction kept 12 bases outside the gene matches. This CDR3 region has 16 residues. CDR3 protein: CASSEGAELDTGELFF. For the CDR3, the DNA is TGTGCCAGCTCCGAGGGGGCCGAATTGGACACCGGGGAGCTGTTTTTT. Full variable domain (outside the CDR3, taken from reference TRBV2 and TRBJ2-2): EPEVTQTPSHQVTQMGQEVILRCVPISNHLYFYWYRQILGQKVEFLVSFYNNEISEKSEIFDDQFSVERPDGSNFTLKIRSTKLEDSAMYFCASSEGAELDTGELFFGEGSRLTVL.

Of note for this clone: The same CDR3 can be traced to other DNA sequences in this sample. The CDR3 sequence: CASSIRGSSYEQYF. In nucleotides, the CDR3 is TGTGCCAGTAGTATACGAGGGAGCTCCTACGAGCAGTACTTC. The rearrangement links TRBV19 to TRBJ2-7; D perhaps matches TRBD2 (5 bases). Germline V CDR1 and CDR2: LNHDA, SQIVND (reference sequence). The CDR3 runs to 14 residues. Trimming stripped 2 bases from V and 0 bases from J, with 8 bases between.

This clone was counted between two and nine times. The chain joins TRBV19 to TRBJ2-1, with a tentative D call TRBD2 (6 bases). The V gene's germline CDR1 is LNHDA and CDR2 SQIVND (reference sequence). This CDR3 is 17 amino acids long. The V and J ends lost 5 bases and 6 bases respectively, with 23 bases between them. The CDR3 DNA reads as TGTGCCAGTAGTCCCCCTGGACGGCGGGGAACTGGCAATGAGCAGTTCTTC. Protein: CASSPPGRRGTGNEQFF.

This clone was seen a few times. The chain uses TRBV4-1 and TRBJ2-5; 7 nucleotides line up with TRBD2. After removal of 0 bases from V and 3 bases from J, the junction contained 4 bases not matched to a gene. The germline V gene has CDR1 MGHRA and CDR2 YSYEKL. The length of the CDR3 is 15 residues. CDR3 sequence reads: CASSQDRTSEETQYF. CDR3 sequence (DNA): TGCGCCAGCAGCCAAGATCGAACTAGCGAAGAGACCCAGTACTTC.

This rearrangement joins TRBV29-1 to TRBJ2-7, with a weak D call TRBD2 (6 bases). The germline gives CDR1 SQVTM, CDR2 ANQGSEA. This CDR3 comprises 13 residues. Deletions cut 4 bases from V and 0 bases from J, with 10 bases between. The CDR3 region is CSVGAGSSYEQYF. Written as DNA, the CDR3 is TGCAGCGTTGGGGCCGGGAGCTCCTACGAGCAGTACTTC.

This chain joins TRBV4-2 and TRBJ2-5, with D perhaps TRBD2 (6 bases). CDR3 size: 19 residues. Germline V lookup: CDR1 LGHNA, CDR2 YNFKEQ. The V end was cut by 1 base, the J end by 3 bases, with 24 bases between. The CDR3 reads CASSQVHTAAPGEEETQYF. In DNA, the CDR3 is TGTGCCAGCAGCCAAGTTCATACAGCGGCCCCCGGGGAGGAAGAGACCCAGTACTTC.

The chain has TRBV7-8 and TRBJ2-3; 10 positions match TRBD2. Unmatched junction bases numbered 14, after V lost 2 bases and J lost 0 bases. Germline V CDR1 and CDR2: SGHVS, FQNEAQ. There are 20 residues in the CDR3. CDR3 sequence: CASSLIGALAGDPSTDTQYF. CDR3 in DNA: TGTGCCAGCAGCTTAATCGGGGCTCTAGCGGGGGACCCTAGCACAGATACGCAGTATTTT.

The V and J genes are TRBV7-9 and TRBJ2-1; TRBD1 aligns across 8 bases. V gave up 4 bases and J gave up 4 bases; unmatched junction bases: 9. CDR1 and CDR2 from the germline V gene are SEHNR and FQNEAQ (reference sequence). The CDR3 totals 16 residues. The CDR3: CASSSTDRAFYNEQFF. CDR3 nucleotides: TGTGCCAGCAGCTCCACGGACAGGGCCTTTTACAATGAGCAGTTCTTC.

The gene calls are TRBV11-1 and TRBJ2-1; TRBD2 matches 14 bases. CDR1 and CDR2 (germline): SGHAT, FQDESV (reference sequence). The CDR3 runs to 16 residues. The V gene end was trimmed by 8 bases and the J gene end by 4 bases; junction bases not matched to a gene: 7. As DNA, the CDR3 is TGTGCCAGCGCATGGACTAGCGGGGGGAATTACAATGAGCAGTTCTTC. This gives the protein CASAWTSGGNYNEQFF. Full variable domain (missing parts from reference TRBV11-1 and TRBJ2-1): EAEVAQSPRYKITEKSQAVAFWCDPISGHATLYWYRQILGQGPELLVQFQDESVVDDSQLPKDRFSAERLKGVDSTLKIQPAELGDSAMYLCASAWTSGGNYNEQFFGPGTRLTVL.

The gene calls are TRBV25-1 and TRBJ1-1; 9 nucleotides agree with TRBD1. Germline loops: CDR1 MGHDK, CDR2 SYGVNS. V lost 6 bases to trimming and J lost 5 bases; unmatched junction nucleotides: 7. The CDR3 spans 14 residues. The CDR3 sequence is CASSITGGWTEAFF. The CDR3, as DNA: TGTGCCAGCAGCATTACAGGGGGCTGGACTGAAGCTTTCTTT.

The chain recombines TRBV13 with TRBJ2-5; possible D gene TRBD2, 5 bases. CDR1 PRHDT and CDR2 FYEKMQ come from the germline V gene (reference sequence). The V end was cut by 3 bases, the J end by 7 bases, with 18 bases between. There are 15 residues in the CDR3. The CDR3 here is CASSFEEDPARTQYF. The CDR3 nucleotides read TGTGCCAGCAGCTTCGAGGAGGACCCGGCCAGGACCCAGTACTTC.

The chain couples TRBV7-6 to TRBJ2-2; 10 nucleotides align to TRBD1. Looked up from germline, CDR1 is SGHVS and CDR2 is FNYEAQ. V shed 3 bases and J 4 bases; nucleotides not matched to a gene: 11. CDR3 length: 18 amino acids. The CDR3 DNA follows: TGTGCCAGCAGCTTGGCCGGGACAGGGGCCTTTCTCACCGGGGAGCTGTTTTTT. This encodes CASSLAGTGAFLTGELFF.

The CDR3 reads CATQPPRGNNEQFF. The CDR3 coding sequence is TGTGCCACCCAACCACCCCGGGGTAACAATGAGCAGTTCTTC. The chain is built from TRBV7-6 and TRBJ2-1; TRBD2 might be the D (5 bases). CDR1 is SGHVS, CDR2 FNYEAQ, per germline. Trimming removed 10 bases from V and 5 bases from J, with 18 bases in between. This CDR3 contains 14 residues.

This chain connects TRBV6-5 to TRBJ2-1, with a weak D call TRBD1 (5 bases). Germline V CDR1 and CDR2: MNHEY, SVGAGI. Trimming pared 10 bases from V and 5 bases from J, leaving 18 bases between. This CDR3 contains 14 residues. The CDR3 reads CAKDTTRTDNEQFF. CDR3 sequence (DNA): TGTGCCAAGGACACTACTCGAACGGACAATGAGCAGTTCTTC.

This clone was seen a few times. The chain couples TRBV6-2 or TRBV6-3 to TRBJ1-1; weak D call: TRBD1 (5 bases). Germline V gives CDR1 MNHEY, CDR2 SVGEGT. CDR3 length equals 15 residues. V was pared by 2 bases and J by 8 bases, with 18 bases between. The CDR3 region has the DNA TGTGCCAGCAGTTACGGGCGGGGCCCCCCTGGAGAAGCTTTCTTT. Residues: CASSYGRGPPGEAFF.

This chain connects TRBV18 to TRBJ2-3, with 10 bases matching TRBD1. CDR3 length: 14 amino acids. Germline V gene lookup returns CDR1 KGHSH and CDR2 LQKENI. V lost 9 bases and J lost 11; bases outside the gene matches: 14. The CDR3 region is CASSAKTGGSGQYF. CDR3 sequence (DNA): TGTGCCAGTTCGGCAAAGACAGGGGGCTCGGGGCAGTATTTT.

The CDR3 nucleotides are TGTGCCAGCAGCCAAGATGTAATCCTCGAGCAGTACTTC. Translation gives CASSQDVILEQYF. This rearrangement joins TRBV4-2 to TRBJ2-7; D gene unclear. The CDR3 has 13 residues. Germline V gene data show CDR1 as LGHNA and CDR2 as YNFKEQ. Trimming cost V 0 bases and J 6 bases, with 9 bases left between them.

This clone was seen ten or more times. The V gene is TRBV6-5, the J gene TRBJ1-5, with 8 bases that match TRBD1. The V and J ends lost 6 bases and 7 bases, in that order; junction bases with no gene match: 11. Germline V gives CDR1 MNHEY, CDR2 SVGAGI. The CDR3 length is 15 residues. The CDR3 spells CASSAGTGLSQPQHF. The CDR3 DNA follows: TGTGCCAGCAGCGCCGGGACAGGTCTATCCCAGCCCCAGCATTTT.

This chain's CDR3 is CASSSRDRGGYTF. The CDR3 DNA reads as TGTGCCAGCAGTTCCCGGGACAGAGGCGGCTACACCTTC. This sequence joins TRBV14 and TRBJ1-2; 7 bases agree with TRBD1. CDR1 and CDR2 from the germline V gene are SGHDN and FVKESK. The CDR3 has 13 residues. The V segment lost 6 bases and the J segment 8 bases; nucleotides outside the gene matches: 9.